Presented here are 30 T cell receptor beta chains from one specimen sequenced in a study of human T cells and chemical hapten exposure. As to time point: patch test 2, 6 weeks after DPC sensitization. The treatment here: therapeutic diphenylcyclopropenone sensitization with weekly scalp DPC. Each CDR3 protein gets one entry after TCRdb re-called the RACE reads with MiXCR. This table holds over 130,000 distinct CDR3 sequences, roughly 10% found once. Sample: whole blood, taken in connection with sensitization to the hapten diphenylcyclopropenone (DPC). Every receptor here comes from a woman in her 50s with alopecia areata. Some clones in this sample may be carry-over from other donors' samples.

This clonotype has more than one count but fewer than ten. V gene TRBV10-3 combines with J gene TRBJ1-5; D is unresolved. V was clipped by 1 base and J by 0 bases, with 7 bases between them. The germline V gene encodes CDR1 ENHRY and CDR2 SYGVKD. There are 15 residues in the CDR3. The CDR3: CAISELADSNQPQHF. As DNA, the CDR3 is TGTGCCATCAGTGAGTTAGCAGATAGCAATCAGCCCCAGCATTTT.

The table lists this clonotype with a few counts. The genes are TRBV5-4 and TRBJ2-2; TRBD2 aligns across 7 bases. In germline, CDR1 is SGHNT, CDR2 YYREEE (reference sequence). The J segment lost 0 bases and the V segment lost 2 bases, leaving 7 bases of the junction unmatched. The CDR3 runs 17 residues. Written as DNA, the CDR3 is TGTGCCAGCAGCTTCAGAAGCGGGGTTTCGAACACCGGGGAGCTGTTTTTT. Its protein is CASSFRSGVSNTGELFF.

This clonotype was observed many times. An end of the junction does not agree with germline; a read error may underlie this. The chain employs TRBV7-7 and TRBJ1-1, with D unresolved. Germline V gene lookup returns CDR1 SSHAT and CDR2 FNYEAQ (reference sequence). This CDR3 contains 13 residues. The CDR3 DNA is TGTGCTAGCAGCTTAGCCCCCGACACTGAAGCTTTCTTT. Encoded protein: CASSLAPDTEAFF.

This chain uses TRBV20-1 with TRBJ1-1; D is unresolved. The CDR3 is 15 amino acids. With 2 bases removed from V and 0 bases from J, the gap between germline ends came to 13 bases. From germline, CDR1 is DFQATT and CDR2 SNEGSKA (reference sequence). DNA for the CDR3: TGCAGTGCTAGACGGTCCTTTGGGCTGAACACTGAAGCTTTCTTT. This gives the protein CSARRSFGLNTEAFF.

This clonotype showed up just a few times. The chain carries TRBV7-2 and TRBJ2-5; weak D call: TRBD1 (6 bases). Germline V gene sequence: CDR1 SGHTA, CDR2 FQGNSA. V was clipped by 8 bases and J by 3 bases, with 13 bases between them. The CDR3 is 13 residues long. Here the CDR3 reads CASARGLEETQYF. Written as DNA, the CDR3 is TGTGCCAGCGCTAGGGGGTTAGAAGAGACCCAGTACTTC.

The table lists this clonotype with many counts. The rearrangement links TRBV28 to TRBJ2-6, with TRBD2 as a possible D gene (5 bases). Germline CDR1 MDHEN, CDR2 SYDVKM. V was trimmed by 3 bases and J by 4 bases, leaving 16 bases between them. This CDR3 contains 17 residues. The CDR3 is CASSFGRAGTGANVLTF. The CDR3 nucleotides read TGTGCCAGCAGTTTCGGGCGGGCAGGCACGGGGGCCAACGTCCTGACTTTC.

This clonotype was detected ten times or more. The V and J genes are TRBV5-1 and TRBJ2-7; D uncertain. Germline values: CDR1 SGHRS, CDR2 YFSETQ. V was clipped by 2 bases and J by 0 bases, with 9 bases between them. This CDR3 region has 14 residues. CDR3 sequence (DNA): TGCGCCAGCAGCTTTGGAGTCACCTCCTACGAGCAGTACTTC. Amino acids: CASSFGVTSYEQYF.

Ten or more counts support this clonotype. The J gene is TRBJ1-4, the V gene TRBV5-5, with a tentative D call TRBD1 (5 bases). V was cut by 0 bases and J by 8 bases, with 11 bases left in between. Germline CDR1 is SGHKS and CDR2 is YYEKEE (reference sequence). The CDR3 is 14 amino acids. The CDR3 sequence: CASSLGRVGEKLFF. In nucleotides, the CDR3 is TGTGCCAGCAGCTTGGGCAGGGTTGGGGAAAAACTGTTTTTT.

The J gene is TRBJ1-4, the V gene TRBV14; the match to TRBD1 covers 7 bases. CDR1 is SGHDN and CDR2 is FVKESK in the germline V gene. J lost 13 bases, V lost 1 base, and 9 bases had no gene match. The CDR3 is 14 residues long. Written as DNA, the CDR3 is TGTGCCAGCAGCCAAGGGACAGGCTCTATGGGACTGTTTTTT. The encoded protein is CASSQGTGSMGLFF.

This clonotype was found many times. V usage is TRBV10-3 and J usage is TRBJ2-3; 8 bases align to TRBD1. There are 15 residues in the CDR3. Germline CDR1 is ENHRY and CDR2 is SYGVKD. J was trimmed by 0 bases and V by 7 bases; bases with no gene match: 6. The CDR3, as DNA: TGTGCCATCAACTCCGGACAGGGAAGCACAGATACGCAGTATTTT. Its translation: CAINSGQGSTDTQYF.

The chain is built from TRBV9 and TRBJ2-3; D might be TRBD2 (6 bases). V lost 0 bases to trimming and J lost 2 bases, with 13 bases between them. There are 16 residues in the CDR3. CDR1 is SGDLS and CDR2 is YYNGEE in the germline V gene. The CDR3, as DNA: TGTGCCAGCAGCGTAGTCGGTAGCGGCTCCACAGATACGCAGTATTTT. It yields the protein CASSVVGSGSTDTQYF.

V gene TRBV27 combines with J gene TRBJ2-3; D assignment may be TRBD1 or TRBD2 (5 bases each). V gave up 8 bases and J gave up 1 base, with 25 bases separating them. The CDR3 extends over 18 amino acids. Per germline, CDR1 MNHEY and CDR2 SMNVEV (reference sequence). The CDR3 region is CASSRFRPRRGGTDTQYF. Written as DNA, the CDR3 is TGTGCCAGCTCGCGCTTTCGTCCCAGGAGAGGGGGCACAGATACGCAGTATTTT.

This clonotype was counted only a few times. The gene calls are TRBV7-2 and TRBJ2-1; 7 nucleotides agree with TRBD2. Per germline, CDR1 SGHTA and CDR2 FQGNSA. V was clipped by 6 bases and J by 0 bases; unmatched bases: 8. The CDR3 runs to 16 residues. CDR3 residues: CASSRLARNSYNEQFF. The CDR3 bases are TGTGCCAGCAGTCGACTAGCTCGAAACTCCTACAATGAGCAGTTCTTC.

The V gene is TRBV5-1, the J gene TRBJ2-4, with TRBD2 matching 14 bases. The CDR3 extends over 19 amino acids. Losses at the gene ends were 4 bases for V and 0 bases for J; bases not matched to a gene: 9. The germline V gene encodes CDR1 SGHRS and CDR2 YFSETQ. The CDR3 nucleotides are TGCGCCAGCAGCAAGATACCGGGACTAGCGGGGGAAGCCAAAAACATTCAGTACTTC. Amino acids: CASSKIPGLAGEAKNIQYF.

This clonotype was seen more than once but under ten times. The chain is built from TRBV2 and TRBJ2-7, with D possibly matching TRBD2 (5 bases). Trimming removed 3 bases from V and 7 bases from J, with 16 bases in between. CDR1 SNHLY and CDR2 FYNNEI come from the germline V gene. The CDR3 runs to 14 residues. In nucleotides, the CDR3 is TGTGCCAGCAGTGAGTCGGGGAGCCCTGGGGAGCAGTACTTC. Translating gives CASSESGSPGEQYF.

V and J are TRBV7-2 and TRBJ2-7, with unresolved D. The CDR3 spans 15 residues. V lost 1 base and J lost 0, with 10 bases in between. Germline CDR1 and CDR2: SGHTA and FQGNSA. CDR3 sequence: CASSLDQRSSYEQYF. Written as DNA, the CDR3 is TGTGCCAGCAGCTTAGATCAGCGTTCCTCCTACGAGCAGTACTTC.

V is TRBV28 and J is TRBJ1-4; 7 bases agree with TRBD1. Germline trimming cut 1 base from V and 8 bases from J; bases unmatched to any gene: 7. Looked up from germline, CDR1 is MDHEN and CDR2 is SYDVKM. The CDR3 spans 15 residues. The CDR3 sequence is CASSLSTGVKEKLFF. As DNA, the CDR3 is TGTGCCAGCAGTTTATCCACAGGGGTCAAGGAAAAACTGTTTTTT.

Many counts were recorded for this clonotype. The genes are TRBV4-2 and TRBJ2-2; D gene ambiguous. This CDR3 is built from 12 residues. Germline V gives CDR1 LGHNA, CDR2 YNFKEQ. Trimming left V 0 bases short and J 11 bases short, with 7 bases between. The CDR3 loop is CASSQDGDELFF. The DNA for the CDR3 is TGTGCCAGCAGCCAAGATGGCGACGAGCTGTTTTTT.

This clonotype has just a few counts. The rearrangement links TRBV3-1 to TRBJ2-1; D gene unclear. Between the trimmed V and J ends, which lost 0 bases and 10 bases, there was a span of 7 bases. CDR1 is LGHDT, CDR2 YNNKEL, per germline (reference sequence). This CDR3 comprises 12 residues. The CDR3 DNA reads TGTGCCAGCAGCCAAGATACCCGGGAGCAGTTCTTC. Protein product: CASSQDTREQFF.

This clonotype was counted only a few times. The chain couples TRBV18 to TRBJ2-1; TRBD2 matches at 8 bases. The V and J ends lost 3 bases and 5 bases, in that order; junction bases with no gene match: 0. Germline V CDR1 and CDR2: KGHSH, LQKENI. This CDR3 region has 13 residues. CDR3 loop: CASSPGLDNEQFF. The CDR3 DNA is TGTGCCAGCTCACCGGGACTAGACAATGAGCAGTTCTTC. Filled out from reference TRBV18 and TRBJ2-1, the complete variable domain reads NAGVMQNPRHLVRRRGQEARLRCSPMKGHSHVYWYRQLPEEGLKFMVYLQKENIIDESGMPKERFSAEFPKEGPSILRIQQVVRGDSAAYFCASSPGLDNEQFFGPGTRLTVL.

This chain links TRBV18 with TRBJ1-5, with D tentatively TRBD1 (5 bases). Germline lookup yields CDR1 KGHSH and CDR2 LQKENI. CDR3 length equals 14 residues. V was trimmed by 6 bases and J by 2 bases, leaving 11 bases between them. The CDR3 region is CASSSGGGNQPQHF. In nucleotides, the CDR3 is TGTGCCAGCTCTTCTGGAGGGGGCAATCAGCCCCAGCATTTT. Drawing the rest from reference TRBV18 and TRBJ1-5, the complete variable domain is NAGVMQNPRHLVRRRGQEARLRCSPMKGHSHVYWYRQLPEEGLKFMVYLQKENIIDESGMPKERFSAEFPKEGPSILRIQQVVRGDSAAYFCASSSGGGNQPQHFGDGTRLSIL.

This clonotype has ten or more counts. Written as DNA, the CDR3 is TGCGCCCCCCACTCGCAGCGGAGGAGCTCCTACGAGCAGTACTTC. Amino acids: CAPHSQRRSSYEQYF. The chain employs TRBV23-1 and TRBJ2-7; TRBD2 might be the D (5 bases). TRBV23-1 is identified as an open reading frame with a role that is uncertain. This CDR3 has 15 amino acids. V was pared by 11 bases and J by 0 bases, with 20 bases between.

The J gene is TRBJ2-5, the V gene TRBV5-1; 7 bases map to TRBD1. The CDR3 is 14 amino acids. Germline values: CDR1 SGHRS, CDR2 YFSETQ. Unmatched junction bases numbered 7, after V lost 3 bases and J lost 5 bases. Here the CDR3 DNA reads TGCGCCAGCAGCTCGGGACAGCCCCGGGAGACCCAGTACTTC. It yields the protein CASSSGQPRETQYF.

The CDR3 loop is CASSRDGPTNTEAFF. The CDR3 nucleotides read TGCGCCAGCAGCCGGGACGGACCCACGAACACTGAAGCTTTCTTT. The V and J genes are TRBV5-1 and TRBJ1-1; tentatively, D is TRBD1 (5 bases). Trimming left V 4 bases short and J 1 base short, with 14 bases between. Germline V gene lookup returns CDR1 SGHRS and CDR2 YFSETQ. The CDR3 is 15 amino acids. The full variable domain, completed using reference TRBV5-1 and TRBJ1-1, is KAGVTQTPRYLIKTRGQQVTLSCSPISGHRSVSWYQQTPGQGLQFLFEYFSETQRNKGNFPGRFSGRQFSNSRSEMNVSTLELGDSALYLCASSRDGPTNTEAFFGQGTRLTVV.

The genes are TRBV10-2 and TRBJ1-5; TRBD1 matches at 9 bases. CDR3 length equals 13 residues. Germline CDR1 is WSHSY and CDR2 is SAAADI. J gave up 7 bases and V 8 bases, and 6 bases lay outside the gene matches. CDR3 sequence: CASRGTGQQPQHF. The DNA of the CDR3 is TGCGCCAGCCGTGGGACAGGGCAACAGCCCCAGCATTTT.

At least ten counts were recorded for this clonotype. V is TRBV12-3 or TRBV12-4 and J is TRBJ2-5; D unclear. Trimming pared 2 bases from V and 3 bases from J, leaving 10 bases between. The CDR3 contains 14 residues. CDR3 loop: CASSLIAAKETQYF. CDR3 coding DNA: TGTGCCAGCAGTTTAATCGCGGCCAAAGAGACCCAGTACTTC.

The chain is built from TRBV12-3 or TRBV12-4 and TRBJ2-1; D uncertain. The CDR3 is made up of 16 amino acids. V gave up 3 bases and J gave up 4 bases, with 16 bases separating them. This chain's CDR3 is CASSFRVNYAYNEQFF. The DNA for the CDR3 is TGTGCCAGCAGTTTTAGAGTGAACTATGCTTACAATGAGCAGTTCTTC.

This clonotype has a count of ten or more. This chain uses TRBV20-1 with TRBJ2-2, with D uncertain. V was trimmed by 3 bases and J by 0 bases, leaving 8 bases between them. Per germline, CDR1 DFQATT and CDR2 SNEGSKA (reference sequence). This CDR3 region has 14 residues. The CDR3 coding sequence is TGCAGTGCTAGGGCCGGGCCGAACACCGGGGAGCTGTTTTTT. Amino acids: CSARAGPNTGELFF.

The chain recombines TRBV6-5 with TRBJ2-3, with 7 bases matching TRBD2. With 6 bases clipped from V and 1 base from J, the junction kept 13 bases outside the gene matches. CDR3 length: 17 amino acids. Per the germline V gene, CDR1 is MNHEY and CDR2 is SVGAGI. The CDR3 nucleotides are TGTGCCAGCAGACAGTACGCGACTAGCCGGCGCACAGATACGCAGTATTTT. The encoded protein is CASRQYATSRRTDTQYF.

CDR3 sequence (DNA): TGTGCCACCAGTGATGAGCCGACAGGGGACGAGCAGTACTTC. It specifies CATSDEPTGDEQYF. V usage is TRBV24-1 and J usage is TRBJ2-7, with 8 positions matching TRBD1. This CDR3 is 14 amino acids long. Per the germline V gene, CDR1 is KGHDR and CDR2 is SFDVKD. V lost 3 bases and J lost 5; bases outside the gene matches: 5.